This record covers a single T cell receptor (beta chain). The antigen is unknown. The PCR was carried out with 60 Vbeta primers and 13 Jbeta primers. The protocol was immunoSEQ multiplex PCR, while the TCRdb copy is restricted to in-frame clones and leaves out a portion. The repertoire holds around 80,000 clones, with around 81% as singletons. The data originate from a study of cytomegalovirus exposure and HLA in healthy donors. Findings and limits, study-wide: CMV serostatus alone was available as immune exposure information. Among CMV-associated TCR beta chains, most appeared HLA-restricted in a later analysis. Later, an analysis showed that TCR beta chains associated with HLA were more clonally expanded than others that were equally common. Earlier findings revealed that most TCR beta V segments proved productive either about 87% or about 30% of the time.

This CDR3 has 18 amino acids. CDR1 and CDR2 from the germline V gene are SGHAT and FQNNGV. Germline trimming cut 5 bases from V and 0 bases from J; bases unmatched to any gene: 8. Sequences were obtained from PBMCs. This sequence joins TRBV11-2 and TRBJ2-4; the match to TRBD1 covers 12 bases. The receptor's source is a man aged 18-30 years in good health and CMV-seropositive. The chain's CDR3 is CASSTRDRGRIAKNIQYF. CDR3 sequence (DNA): TGTGCCAGCAGCACCCGGGACAGGGGGCGAATAGCCAAAAACATTCAGTACTTC.